The following is a T cell receptor beta chain sequence with its context. Libraries were prepared by immunoSEQ multiplex PCR; TCRdb keeps only in-frame clonotypes and omits some of them. The sample has tens of thousands of clones, about 88% seen once. This entry belongs to a study of OX40 agonist ivuxolimab in advanced cancers. This CDR3 contains 14 residues. In germline, CDR1 is MNHEY, CDR2 SVGAGI. The V gene end was trimmed by 7 bases and the J gene end by 2 bases; junction bases not matched to a gene: 4. V usage is TRBV6-5 and J usage is TRBJ2-2; 7 bases are shared with TRBD2. This specimen was CD4+ or CD8+ T cells sorted from blood, taken in a trial of the OX40 agonist ivuxolimab. The sequence derives from an adult with an advanced solid tumor such as melanoma, head and neck, liver or kidney cancer. This CDR3 is CASIRAGNTGELFF. The CDR3 DNA follows: TGTGCCAGCATTCGAGCGGGAAACACCGGGGAGCTGTTTTTT.